The source of this T cell receptor beta chain is a study of T cell responses to AZD1222 COVID-19 vaccine. Findings and limits, study-wide: After two AZD1222 doses, spike-specific TCR breadth and depth rose versus day 0. Repertoire collection took place solely once the T cell response had peaked.

Losses at the gene ends were 0 bases for V and 4 bases for J; bases not matched to a gene: 8. The germline V gene has CDR1 LGHDT and CDR2 YNNKEL (reference sequence). This CDR3 region has 18 residues. A note on this clone: Its antigen is currently unknown.

TCRdb's table, derived via immunoSEQ multiplex PCR, lists solely in-frame clones and lacks some. The table shows approximately 150,000 clones, with around 90% occurring only once. The specimen was peripheral blood, collected 28 days after the second AZD1222 dose. V usage is TRBV3-1 (or the pseudogene TRBV3-2) and J usage is TRBJ2-3; 12 bases fit TRBD2. This clonotype was sampled from an adult who received the AZD1222 COVID-19 vaccine. The CDR3 DNA is TGTGCCAGCAGCCAAGACTGGCTAGCGGGGGGGCACCCAGATACGCAGTATTTT. Translation gives CASSQDWLAGGHPDTQYF.